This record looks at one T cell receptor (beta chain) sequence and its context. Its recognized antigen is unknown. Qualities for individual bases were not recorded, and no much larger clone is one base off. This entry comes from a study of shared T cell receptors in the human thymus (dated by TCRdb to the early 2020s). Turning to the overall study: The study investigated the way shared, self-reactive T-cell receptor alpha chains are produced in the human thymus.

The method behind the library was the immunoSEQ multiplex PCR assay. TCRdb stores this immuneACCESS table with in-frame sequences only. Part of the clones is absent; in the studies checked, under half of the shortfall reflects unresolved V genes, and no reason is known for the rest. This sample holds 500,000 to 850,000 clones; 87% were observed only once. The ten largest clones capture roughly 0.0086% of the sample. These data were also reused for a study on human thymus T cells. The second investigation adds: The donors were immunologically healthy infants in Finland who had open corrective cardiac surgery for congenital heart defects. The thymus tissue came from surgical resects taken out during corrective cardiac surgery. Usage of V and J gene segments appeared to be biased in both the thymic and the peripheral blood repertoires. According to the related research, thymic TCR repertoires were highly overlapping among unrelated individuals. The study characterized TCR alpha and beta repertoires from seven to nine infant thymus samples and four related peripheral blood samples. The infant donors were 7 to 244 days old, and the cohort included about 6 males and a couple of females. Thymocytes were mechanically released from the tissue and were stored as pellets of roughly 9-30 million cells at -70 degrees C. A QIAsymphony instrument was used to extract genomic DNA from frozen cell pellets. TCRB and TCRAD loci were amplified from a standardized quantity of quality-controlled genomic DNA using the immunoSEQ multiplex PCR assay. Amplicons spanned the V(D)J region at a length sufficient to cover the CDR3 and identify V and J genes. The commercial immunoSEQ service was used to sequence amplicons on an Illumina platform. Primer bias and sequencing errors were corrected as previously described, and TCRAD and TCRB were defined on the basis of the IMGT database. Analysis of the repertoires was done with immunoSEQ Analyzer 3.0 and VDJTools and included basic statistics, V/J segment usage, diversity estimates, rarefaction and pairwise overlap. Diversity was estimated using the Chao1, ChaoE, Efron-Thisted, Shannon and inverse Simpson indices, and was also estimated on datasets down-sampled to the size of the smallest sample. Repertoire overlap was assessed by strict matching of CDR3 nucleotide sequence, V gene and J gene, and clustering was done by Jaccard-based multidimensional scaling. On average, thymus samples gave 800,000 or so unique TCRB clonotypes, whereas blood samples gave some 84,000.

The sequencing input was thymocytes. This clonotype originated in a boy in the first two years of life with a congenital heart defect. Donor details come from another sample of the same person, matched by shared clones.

At the DNA level, the sequence is TGCGCCAGCAGTGCGGGGTACATGAACACTGAAGCTTTCTTT. It codes for CASSAGYMNTEAFF. The chain uses TRBV10-1 and TRBJ1-1, with the identity of the D gene unclear. Trimming costs V 4 bases and J 0 bases, and their ends lie 9 bases apart. From a lookup of the germline V gene (reference sequence), CDR1 and CDR2 are WNHNN and SYGVQD. The CDR3 holds 14 amino acids from the cysteine to the phenylalanine. Only the CDR3 region is kept as DNA, spanning 42 bases read in frame from base 1.